This TCR beta chain stems from a study of T cell responses to AZD1222 COVID-19 vaccine. V shed 1 base and J shed 8 bases, with 3 bases lying between them. CDR1 is LNHNV and CDR2 is YYDKDF in the germline V gene (reference sequence). The CDR3 covers 12 residues. General study points: An increase in Spike-specific TCR breadth and depth was observed after two AZD1222 doses. Across spike, vaccine-associated CD4 TCRs were found, dominant at 160-218 and 743-854. Baseline antibody screening turned up just 6 or 7 seropositive AZD1222 recipients.

A note on this clone: Its specificity is unknown.

Method: immunoSEQ multiplex PCR; TCRdb's copy keeps in-frame clones and lacks some. The sample lists approximately 150,000 clones, 90% to 95% occurring once. The sequence was obtained from an adult in good health. V is TRBV15 and J is TRBJ1-6; no definite D call. Specimen: peripheral blood, collected on day 0 of AZD1222 vaccination. The CDR3 spells CATSRADSPLHF. CDR3 nucleotides: TGTGCCACCAGCAGAGCTGATTCACCCCTCCACTTT.